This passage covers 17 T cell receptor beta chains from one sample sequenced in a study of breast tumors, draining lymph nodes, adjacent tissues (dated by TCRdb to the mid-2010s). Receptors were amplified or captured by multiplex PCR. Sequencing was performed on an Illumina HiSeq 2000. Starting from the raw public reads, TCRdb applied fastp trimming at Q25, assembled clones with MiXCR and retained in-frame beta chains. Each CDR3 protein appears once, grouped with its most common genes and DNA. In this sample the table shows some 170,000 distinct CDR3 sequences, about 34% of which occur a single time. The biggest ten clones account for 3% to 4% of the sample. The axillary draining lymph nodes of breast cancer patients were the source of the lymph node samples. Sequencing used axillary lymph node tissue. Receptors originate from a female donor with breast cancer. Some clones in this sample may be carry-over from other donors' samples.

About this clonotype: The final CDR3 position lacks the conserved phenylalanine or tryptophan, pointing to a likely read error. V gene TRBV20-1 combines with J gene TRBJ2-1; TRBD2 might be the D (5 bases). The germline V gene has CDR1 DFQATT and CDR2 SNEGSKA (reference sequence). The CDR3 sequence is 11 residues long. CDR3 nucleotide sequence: TGCAGCGCTACTAGTTTCCACGAGCAGTTCCTC. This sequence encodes CSATSFHEQFL.

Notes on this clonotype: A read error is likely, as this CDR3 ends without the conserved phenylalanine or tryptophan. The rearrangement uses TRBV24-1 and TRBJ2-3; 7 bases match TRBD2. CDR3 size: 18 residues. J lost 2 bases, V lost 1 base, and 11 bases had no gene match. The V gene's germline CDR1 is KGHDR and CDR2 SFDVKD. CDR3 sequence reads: CATSDFSRGRGVTDTQYL. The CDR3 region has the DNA TGTGCCACCAGTGATTTCTCCCGGGGGAGGGGAGTCACAGATACGCAGTATCTT.

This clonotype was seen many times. CDR3 in DNA: TGCGCCAGCAGCTTTGGAGAGGCCAGGGGCGAAAAACTGTTTTTT. This translates into CASSFGEARGEKLFF. This chain joins TRBV5-1 and TRBJ1-4; D is perhaps TRBD1 (6 bases). Germline CDR1 and CDR2: SGHRS and YFSETQ. Trimming left V 2 bases short and J 8 bases short, with 16 bases between. The CDR3 is 15 amino acids. Together with reference TRBV5-1 and TRBJ1-4, the CDR3 gives the full variable domain: KAGVTQTPRYLIKTRGQQVTLSCSPISGHRSVSWYQQTPGQGLQFLFEYFSETQRNKGNFPGRFSGRQFSNSRSEMNVSTLELGDSALYLCASSFGEARGEKLFFGSGTQLSVL.

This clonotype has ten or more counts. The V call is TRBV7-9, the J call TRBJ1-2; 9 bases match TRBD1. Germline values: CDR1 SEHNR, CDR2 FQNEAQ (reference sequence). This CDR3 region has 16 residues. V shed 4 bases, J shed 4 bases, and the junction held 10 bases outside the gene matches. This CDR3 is CASSSRDRESTYGYTF. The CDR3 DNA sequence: TGTGCCAGCAGCTCCCGGGACAGGGAGTCTACCTATGGCTACACCTTC.

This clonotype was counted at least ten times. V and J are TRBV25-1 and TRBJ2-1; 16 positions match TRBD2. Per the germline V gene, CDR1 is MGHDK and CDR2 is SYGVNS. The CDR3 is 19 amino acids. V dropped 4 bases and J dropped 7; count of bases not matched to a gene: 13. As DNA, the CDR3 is TGTGCCAGCAGTGGGCCCAATAGGGGACTAGCGGGAGGGTATAATGAGCAGTTCTTC. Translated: CASSGPNRGLAGGYNEQFF.

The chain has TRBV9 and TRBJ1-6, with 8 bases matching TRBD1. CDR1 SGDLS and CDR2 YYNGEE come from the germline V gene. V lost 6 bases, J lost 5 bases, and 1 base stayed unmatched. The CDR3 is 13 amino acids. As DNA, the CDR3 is TGTGCCAGCATGGGACAGGATAATTCACCCCTCCACTTT. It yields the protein CASMGQDNSPLHF. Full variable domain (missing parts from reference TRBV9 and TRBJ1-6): DSGVTQTPKHLITATGQRVTLRCSPRSGDLSVYWYQQSLDQGLQFLIQYYNGEERAKGNILERFSAQQFPDLHSELNLSSLELGDSALYFCASMGQDNSPLHFGNGTRLTVT.

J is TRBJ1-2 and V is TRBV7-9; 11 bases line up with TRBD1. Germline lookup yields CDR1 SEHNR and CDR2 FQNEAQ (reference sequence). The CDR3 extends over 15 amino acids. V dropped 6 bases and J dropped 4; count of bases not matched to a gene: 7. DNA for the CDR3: TGTGCCAGCAGTTTGGACAGGGGGCGCGGCTATGGCTACACCTTC. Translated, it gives CASSLDRGRGYGYTF.

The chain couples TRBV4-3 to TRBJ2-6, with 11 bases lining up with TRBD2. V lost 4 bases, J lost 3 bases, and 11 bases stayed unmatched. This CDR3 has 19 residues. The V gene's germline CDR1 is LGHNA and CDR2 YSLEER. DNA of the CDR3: TGCGCCAGCAGCCCAGAGTCACTAGCGGGAGTAGTTGGGGCCAACGTCCTGACTTTC. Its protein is CASSPESLAGVVGANVLTF.

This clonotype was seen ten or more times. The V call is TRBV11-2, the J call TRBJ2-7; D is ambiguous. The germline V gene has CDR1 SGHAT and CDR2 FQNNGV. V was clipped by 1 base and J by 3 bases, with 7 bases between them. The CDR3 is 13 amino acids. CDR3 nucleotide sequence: TGTGCCAGCAGCTTAGGATTTTACTACGAGCAGTACTTC. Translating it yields CASSLGFYYEQYF.

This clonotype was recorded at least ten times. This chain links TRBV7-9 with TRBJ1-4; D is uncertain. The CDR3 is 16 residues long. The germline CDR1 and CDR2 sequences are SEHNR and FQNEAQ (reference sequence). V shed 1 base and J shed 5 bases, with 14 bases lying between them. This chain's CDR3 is CASSLGSTRPNEKLFF. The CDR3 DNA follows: TGTGCCAGCAGCTTAGGGTCCACCCGGCCCAATGAAAAACTGTTTTTT.

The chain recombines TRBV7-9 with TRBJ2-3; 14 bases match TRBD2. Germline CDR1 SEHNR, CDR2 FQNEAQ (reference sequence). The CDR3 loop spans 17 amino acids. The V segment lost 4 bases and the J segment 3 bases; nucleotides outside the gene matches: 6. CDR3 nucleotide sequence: TGTGCCAGCAGCTCTATGACTAGCGGGAGGGATACAGATACGCAGTATTTT. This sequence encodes CASSSMTSGRDTDTQYF.

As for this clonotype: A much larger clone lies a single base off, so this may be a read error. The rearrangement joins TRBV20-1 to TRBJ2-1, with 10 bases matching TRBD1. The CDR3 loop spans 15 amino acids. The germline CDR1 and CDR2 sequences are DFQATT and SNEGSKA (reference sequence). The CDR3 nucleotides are TGCAGCTCTCAAGCCTCCGGGACAGGGGCCAATGAGCGGTTCTTC. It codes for CSSQASGTGANERFF.

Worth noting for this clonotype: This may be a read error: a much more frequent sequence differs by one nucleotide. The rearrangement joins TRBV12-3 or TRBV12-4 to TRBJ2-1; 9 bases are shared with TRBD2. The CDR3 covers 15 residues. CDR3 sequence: CASSYLAGKRDEQLF. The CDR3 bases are TGTGCCAGCAGTTACCTAGCGGGGAAGAGGGATGAGCAGCTCTTC.

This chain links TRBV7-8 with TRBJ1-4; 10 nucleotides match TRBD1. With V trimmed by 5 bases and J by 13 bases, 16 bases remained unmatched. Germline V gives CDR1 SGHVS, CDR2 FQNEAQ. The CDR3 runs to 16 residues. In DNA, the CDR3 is TGTGCCAGCAGCCGATCCGGGACAGGGGCGAGGGCATTACTGTTTTTT. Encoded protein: CASSRSGTGARALLFF.

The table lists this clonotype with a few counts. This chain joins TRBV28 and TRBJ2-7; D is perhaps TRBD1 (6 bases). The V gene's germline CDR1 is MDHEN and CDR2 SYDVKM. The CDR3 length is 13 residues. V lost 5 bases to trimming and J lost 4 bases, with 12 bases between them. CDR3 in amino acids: CASSKGVPYEQYF. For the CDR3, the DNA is TGTGCCAGCAGTAAGGGGGTCCCATACGAGCAGTACTTC.

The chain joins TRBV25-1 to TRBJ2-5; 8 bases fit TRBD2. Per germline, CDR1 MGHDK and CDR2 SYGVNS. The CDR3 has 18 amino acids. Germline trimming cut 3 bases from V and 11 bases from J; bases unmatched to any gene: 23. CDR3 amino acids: CASSEGVFLAGLQGTQYF. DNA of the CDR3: TGTGCCAGCAGTGAGGGGGTATTTCTAGCGGGTTTGCAAGGGACTCAGTACTTC.

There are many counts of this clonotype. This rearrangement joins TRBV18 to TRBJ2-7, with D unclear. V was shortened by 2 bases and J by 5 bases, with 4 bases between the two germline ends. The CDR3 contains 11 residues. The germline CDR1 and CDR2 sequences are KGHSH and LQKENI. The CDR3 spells CASSPGHEQYF. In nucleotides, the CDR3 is TGTGCCAGCTCACCAGGGCACGAGCAGTACTTC.